The rows below give T cell receptor beta chains drawn from one sample of a study of blood T cell repertoires in COVID-19. The assay was immunoSEQ multiplex PCR, and TCRdb's table has in-frame clones only and misses some. Seen here are a few hundred thousand clones, 83% observed once, and the top ten hold roughly 1.1%. Sequencing used peripheral blood. The source is a woman in her fifties or sixties with acute or convalescent COVID-19. Both conserved end residues are part of each CDR3. Not every row has a clone size; where given, it reads once, few, many or a size class.

-,TRBV30,CAWSDMRQPQHF
-,TRBV18,CASSPGLAGGPVPDTQYF
once,TRBV11-2,CASSLAGTTTDTQYF
-,TRBV2,CASTGQGNTEAFF
-,TRBV19,CASSIVGPSKGYTF
-,TRBV2,CASRRDTGELFF
many,TRBV14,CASAARRNTEAFF
-,TRBV4-2,CASSLQLAGVMDTQYF
-,TRBV30,CAWNGASGANVLTF
-,TRBV12-3/TRBV12-4,CASSFVPEGEQFF
-,TRBV6-5,CASSYSPPSGTEAFF
-,TRBV7-2,CASSLNSHYGYTF
-,TRBV19,CASRPLGRQLNEKLFF
-,TRBV20-1,CSANNRYGYTF
once,TRBV19,CASTPEGQFTDTQYF
-,TRBV2,CASSVRGGEKLFF
-,TRBV9,CASSDSGSSDTQYF
-,TRBV29-1,CSVEKGGGNTIYF
-,TRBV7-9,CASSRLRQETQYF
-,TRBV2,CASSDPRTNGYTF
-,TRBV5-6,CASSLVGGGKETQYF
once,TRBV24-1,CATSDPGQTLQFF
-,TRBV2,CARSRTRANTGELFF
-,TRBV12-3/TRBV12-4,CASTLGGSTEAFF